These 22 T cell receptor beta chains were sequenced from one sample in a study of monozygotic twins with inflammatory bowel disease. TCRdb re-called the 5' RACE reads and gives one entry per CDR3 protein, without DNA. This sample's table reports about 330,000 distinct CDR3 sequences. The specimen was blood. The source is a human donor with ulcerative colitis or Crohn's disease, or a healthy co-twin of an affected twin (not recorded which).

This rearrangement joins TRBV14 to TRBJ2-3; the TCRdb call, TRBD2, lacks DNA for checking. The germline gives CDR1 SGHDN, CDR2 FVKESK. The CDR3 extends over 16 amino acids. The CDR3 protein is CASGSRAGGQQATQYF. The full variable domain, its missing parts supplied by reference TRBV14 and TRBJ2-3, is EAGVTQFPSHSVIEKGQTVTLRCDPISGHDNLYWYRRVMGKEIKFLLHFVKESKQDESGMPNNRFLAERTGGTYSTLKVQPAELEDSGVYFCASGSRAGGQQATQYFGPGTRLTVL.

The V and J genes are TRBV20-1 and TRBJ2-7; TCRdb designates TRBD2, a call that cannot be tested without DNA. This CDR3 comprises 14 residues. Germline values: CDR1 DFQATT, CDR2 SNEGSKA (reference sequence). The CDR3 loop reads CSAERGEGPYEQYF.

The rearrangement joins TRBV6-2 or TRBV6-3 to TRBJ2-7. The CDR3 spans 13 residues. Germline CDR1 MNHEY, CDR2 SVGEGT. The CDR3 here is CASSSEDYYEQYF.

This chain joins TRBV7-9 and TRBJ2-5. There are 15 residues in the CDR3. Germline-derived CDR1 and CDR2 are SEHNR and FQNEAQ (reference sequence). The CDR3 sequence: CASSFRSQGWETQYF.

The rearrangement joins TRBV3-1 to TRBJ2-7; without DNA, the TCRdb call of TRBD1 cannot be checked. The CDR3 runs to 15 residues. Germline loops: CDR1 LGHDT, CDR2 YNNKEL (reference sequence). The CDR3 sequence is CASSQGPGAVYEQYF.

The chain is built from TRBV12-3 or TRBV12-4 and TRBJ1-3; the D gene TCRdb calls, TRBD1, cannot be checked with no DNA. This CDR3 is 16 amino acids long. The CDR3 protein is CASSPTWTGGGNTIYF.

The rearrangement links TRBV7-9 to TRBJ2-5. Germline V gene lookup returns CDR1 SEHNR and CDR2 FQNEAQ (reference sequence). This CDR3 is 13 amino acids long. The CDR3 loop is CASSPPLGETQYF.

V usage is TRBV6-1 and J usage is TRBJ2-1; TCRdb picks TRBD1, but there is no DNA to check that call. The CDR3 contains 16 residues. Germline V lookup: CDR1 MNHNS, CDR2 SASEGT. CDR3 loop: CASSRQGALERNEQFF.

The rearrangement links TRBV29-1 to TRBJ2-7; the TCRdb D gene call, TRBD1, has no DNA to confirm it. Germline V lookup: CDR1 SQVTM, CDR2 ANQGSEA. The CDR3 sequence is 14 residues long. CDR3 protein: CSVEKGQGAYEQYF.

The chain combines TRBV5-6 with TRBJ2-2; TCRdb's D gene call, TRBD1, goes unchecked for lack of DNA. This CDR3 comprises 16 residues. CDR1 SGHDT and CDR2 YYEEEE come from the germline V gene. CDR3 sequence: CASSPGGTITAAELFF. The full variable domain, rest sourced from reference TRBV5-6 and TRBJ2-2, is DAGVTQSPTHLIKTRGQQVTLRCSPKSGHDTVSWYQQALGQGPQFIFQYYEEEERQRGNFPDRFSGHQFPNYSSELNVNALLLGDSALYLCASSPGGTITAAELFFGEGSRLTVL.

V and J are TRBV14 and TRBJ1-5. Per the germline V gene, CDR1 is SGHDN and CDR2 is FVKESK. This CDR3 comprises 13 residues. The CDR3 here is CASSQDPVSAQHF.

This chain links TRBV5-1 with TRBJ2-2; TCRdb returns TRBD2, unconfirmable since there is no DNA. Germline CDR1 and CDR2: SGHRS and YFSETQ. CDR3 length: 14 residues. CDR3 loop: CASSPAGVIGELFF.

The chain joins TRBV5-1 to TRBJ2-3; TCRdb picks TRBD2, but there is no DNA to check that call. CDR3 length: 18 residues. Germline V lookup: CDR1 SGHRS, CDR2 YFSETQ. CDR3: CASSPILFTSGTTDTQYF.

The V call is TRBV7-8, the J call TRBJ2-7; TCRdb reports TRBD1, a call that lacks DNA to check it against. Looked up from germline, CDR1 is SGHVS and CDR2 is FQNEAQ. The CDR3 runs to 14 residues. The CDR3 sequence: CASSKVAGTYEQYF.

V gene TRBV12-3 or TRBV12-4 combines with J gene TRBJ1-1; TCRdb reports TRBD1, a call that lacks DNA to check it against. The CDR3 length is 15 residues. Here the CDR3 reads CTSSPRGGERTEAFF.

The chain links TRBV11-2 to TRBJ2-7. CDR1 is SGHAT and CDR2 is FQNNGV in the germline V gene. This CDR3 has 14 residues. This CDR3 reads CASSFVGGPYEQYF.

The chain has TRBV10-1 and TRBJ2-1; TCRdb names TRBD2, which stays unverified in the absence of DNA. This CDR3 comprises 14 residues. CDR1 and CDR2 from the germline V gene are WNHNN and SYGVQD (reference sequence). CDR3 sequence: CASSTGTYDNEQFF.

V gene TRBV4-1 combines with J gene TRBJ1-1. Germline V CDR1 and CDR2: MGHRA, YSYEKL. This CDR3 comprises 17 residues. CDR3 sequence: CASSQAPVGDGNTEAFF.

The chain joins TRBV4-1 to TRBJ2-1; TCRdb calls TRBD2, which cannot be checked without DNA. The germline CDR1 and CDR2 sequences are MGHRA and YSYEKL. CDR3 length equals 16 residues. CDR3 loop: CASSQVPSGLYNEQFF.

The chain has TRBV18 and TRBJ2-5; the TCRdb call, TRBD2, lacks DNA for checking. Germline V gene data show CDR1 as KGHSH and CDR2 as LQKENI. The CDR3 is made up of 15 amino acids. CDR3 loop: CASSPTRTSQETQYF.

The V call is TRBV5-1, the J call TRBJ2-2; TCRdb selects TRBD1, and the lack of DNA leaves this call unchecked. Germline loops: CDR1 SGHRS, CDR2 YFSETQ. The CDR3 covers 16 residues. The CDR3 protein is CASSWGTGRGTGELFF.

The CDR3 loop reads CASSIAGKIYEQYF. This sequence joins TRBV12-3 or TRBV12-4 and TRBJ2-7. This CDR3 spans 14 amino acids.